The rows below give T cell receptor beta chains drawn from one sample of a study of T cells after yellow fever vaccination. One entry per CDR3 protein, called by TCRdb with MiXCR from the 5' RACE reads. The table shows about 340,000 distinct CDR3 sequences, with 9.5% to 15% occurring only once. The sequencing used CD4+ T cells sorted from PBMCs, collected 15 days after the yellow fever booster vaccination. The receptors originated from a young man who received the YFV17D yellow fever vaccine. CDR3s include the opening cysteine and the closing phenylalanine or tryptophan. A D gene is named only where the DNA matches it firmly. The size field is filled for only some rows; it gives once, few, many or a size class.

clone_size | d_call | j_call | v_call | cdr3_nt | cdr3_aa
few | NA | TRBJ1-5 | TRBV19 | TGTGCCAGTAGAATAGGGGGAAGCCAGCCCCAGCATTTT | CASRIGGSQPQHF
few | NA | TRBJ1-1 | TRBV7-8 | TGTGCCAGCAGCTCAACCAGGGTGCCGAACACTGAAGCTTTCTTT | CASSSTRVPNTEAFF
few | TRBD1 | TRBJ1-3 | TRBV9 | TGTGCCAGCAGCAAGACAGGGTATGGAAACACCATATATTTT | CASSKTGYGNTIYF
NA | NA | TRBJ2-3 | TRBV20-1 | TGCAGTGCTAGAATAACCGGACACGTAAGCGATACGCAGTATTTT | CSARITGHVSDTQYF
few | NA | TRBJ2-1 | TRBV5-1 | TGCGCCAGCAGCTGGACAGCGACGAACAATGAGCAGTTCTTC | CASSWTATNNEQFF
NA | NA | TRBJ1-4 | TRBV6-1 | TGTGCCAGCAGGGGGGACGGCTATGAAAAACTGTTTTTT | CASRGDGYEKLFF
few | NA | TRBJ1-5 | TRBV20-1 | TGCAGTGCTCCATCAAGGGCGGGTGAACAGCCCCAGCATTTT | CSAPSRAGEQPQHF
few | NA | TRBJ2-1 | TRBV6-5 | TGTGCCAGCAGTTATTTCCCCACTCCTCCCCATGAGCAGTTCTTC | CASSYFPTPPHEQFF
NA | NA | TRBJ1-3 | TRBV18 | TGTGCCAGCTCCCGGACAACAGAGTCGGGAAACACCATATATTTT | CASSRTTESGNTIYF
few | TRBD1 | TRBJ2-5 | TRBV7-6 | TGTGCCAGCAGCTTAAGACCGACAGGGACGGGGGAGACCCAGTACTTC | CASSLRPTGTGETQYF
NA | NA | TRBJ2-3 | TRBV7-2 | TGTGCCAGCAGCTTAGCTGGTCTTCGCCCAGATACGCAGTATTTT | CASSLAGLRPDTQYF
few | NA | TRBJ1-2 | TRBV3-1 | TGTGCCAGCAGCCAAGATCATCGGGGGAACTACTATGGCTACACCTTC | CASSQDHRGNYYGYTF
few | NA | TRBJ2-1 | TRBV5-1 | TGCGCCAGCAGCCCTGCGCCAGGGATTGGGAATGAGCAGTTCTTC | CASSPAPGIGNEQFF
many | NA | TRBJ2-1 | TRBV4-3 | TGCGCCAGCAGCCGCCCGCGGGCGGGGCTTGATCATGAGCAGTTCTTC | CASSRPRAGLDHEQFF